The 30 T cell receptor beta chains given below trace back to one sample, sequenced in a study of tumor and adjacent non-tumor tissue in lung cancer (dated by TCRdb to about 2018). Library prep was done by multiplex PCR. Sequencing relied on an Illumina HiSeq 2500. Following protocols modified from ARM-PCR, the researchers constructed TCRbeta libraries through three rounds of nested PCR with primers (Table S4). TCRdb handled the public reads itself, with Q25 trimming in fastp and clone calling in MiXCR, and kept productive beta chains. All rows with the same CDR3 protein become a single entry with the most common DNA and genes. Here the sample has approximately 65,000 distinct CDR3 sequences; 55% to 75% occur a single time. Around 20% of the sample is in the top ten clones. RNA was isolated from bulk unsorted tissue, and RNA quality was assessed with a NanoDrop ND-1000 and an Agilent 2100. Sequenced material: lung tumor tissue. These receptors all come from a man aged 50 to 59 with non-small cell lung cancer.

As regards this clonotype: Relative to the germline gene, one junction end is altered; a read error may explain this. The J gene is TRBJ2-1, the V gene TRBV6-1; D is uncertain. Germline V lookup: CDR1 MNHNS, CDR2 SASEGT. The CDR3 totals 15 residues. The CDR3 region is CASSELVVGYSEQFF. The CDR3, as DNA: TGTGCCAGCAGTGAACTGGTGGTGGGGTACAGTGAGCAGTTCTTC.

The chain employs TRBV6-5 and TRBJ1-1; a weak D match, TRBD1 (5 bases). The CDR3 consists of 14 residues. Germline lookup yields CDR1 MNHEY and CDR2 SVGAGI. The CDR3 bases are TGTCTCAGCAGTCTCGGCGGGACGAACACTGAAGCTTTCTTT. As protein: CLSSLGGTNTEAFF.

This clonotype appeared many times. This chain connects TRBV4-1 to TRBJ2-1; D is ambiguous. CDR1 is MGHRA and CDR2 is YSYEKL in the germline V gene. Between the trimmed V and J ends, which lost 6 bases and 9 bases, there was a span of 9 bases. The CDR3 is 11 residues long. The CDR3, as DNA: TGCGCCAGCAGGATGGCATTTGAGCAGTTCTTC. Its protein is CASRMAFEQFF.

Turning to this clonotype: One end of the junction does not line up with germline, which may come from a read error. The genes are TRBV5-1 and TRBJ1-1; a weak D match, TRBD1 (5 bases). The germline gives CDR1 SGHRS, CDR2 YFSETQ. The CDR3 length is 15 residues. CDR3: CTSSLQTVSGTEAFF. The CDR3 DNA follows: TGCACCAGCAGCTTACAGACAGTGAGTGGCACTGAAGCTTTCTTT.

Turning to this clonotype: The junction and the germline gene differ at one end; a read error may be behind it. This chain connects TRBV11-2 to TRBJ2-3; 7 bases are shared with TRBD2. CDR1 and CDR2 from the germline V gene are SGHAT and FQNNGV. This CDR3 spans 18 amino acids. CDR3 in amino acids: CANSLVSGSGSSTDTQYF. The CDR3 DNA sequence: TGTGCCAACAGCTTAGTATCTGGTAGCGGGTCTAGCACAGATACGCAATATTTT.

Note on this clonotype: Given a much more abundant clone one base away, this may be a read error. This chain joins TRBV10-3 and TRBJ2-5; 9 nucleotides line up with TRBD1. In germline, CDR1 is ENHRY, CDR2 SYGVKD. The CDR3 has 15 residues. CDR3 region: CSISPDRGDQETQYF. In DNA, the CDR3 is TGTTCCATCAGTCCCGACAGGGGGGATCAAGAGACCCAGTACTTC.

This clonotype was seen just once. An end of the junction does not agree with germline; a read error may underlie this. The chain joins TRBV11-2 to TRBJ2-6, with D possibly called TRBD1 or TRBD2 (7 bases each). The CDR3 runs 14 residues. CDR1 and CDR2 from the germline V gene are SGHAT and FQNNGV. The CDR3 region is CASSDQGGAIVLTF. CDR3 nucleotides: TGTGCTAGCAGCGATCAGGGGGGGGCCATCGTCCTGACTTTC.

V usage is TRBV11-2 and J usage is TRBJ2-1; TRBD2 might be the D (7 bases). This CDR3 has 18 residues. The V end lost 1 base, the J end lost 7 bases, and 23 bases lay between the germline ends. Germline lookup yields CDR1 SGHAT and CDR2 FQNNGV. CDR3 DNA sequence: TGTGCCAGCAGCTTAGCCCTCTGGTTGGGGGGGGGCCTGAATGAGCAGTTCTTC. Its translation: CASSLALWLGGGLNEQFF. Full variable domain (remainder filled in from reference TRBV11-2 and TRBJ2-1): EAGVAQSPRYKIIEKRQSVAFWCNPISGHATLYWYQQILGQGPKLLIQFQNNGVVDDSQLPKDRFSAERLKGVDSTLKIQPAKLEDSAVYLCASSLALWLGGGLNEQFFGPGTRLTVL.

This clonotype showed up just once. The chain is built from TRBV5-1 and TRBJ2-1; TRBD1 matches at 12 bases. V was pared by 4 bases and J by 7 bases, with 3 bases of the junction left unmatched. The CDR3 sequence is 14 residues long. In germline, CDR1 is SGHRS, CDR2 YFSETQ. The CDR3 reads CASSVGQGANEQFF. The CDR3 coding sequence is TGCGCCAGCAGCGTGGGACAGGGGGCGAATGAGCAGTTCTTC.

A note on this clonotype: A read error may explain this, as a much larger clone is one base away. The conserved phenylalanine or tryptophan is not found at the CDR3 terminus, so this likely reflects a read error. V and J are TRBV2 and TRBJ1-6, with 7 bases fitting TRBD1. V lost 8 bases and J lost 8; bases outside the gene matches: 6. Germline-derived CDR1 and CDR2 are SNHLY and FYNNEI. This CDR3 is built from 13 residues. The CDR3 sequence is CASAGQGDSPLHL. Written as DNA, the CDR3 is TGTGCCAGCGCCGGGCAGGGGGATTCACCCCTCCACTTA.

Ten or more counts support this clonotype. This chain joins TRBV29-1 and TRBJ2-3; D call uncertain. Deletions cut 3 bases from V and 6 bases from J, with 13 bases between. The germline gives CDR1 SQVTM, CDR2 ANQGSEA. This CDR3 spans 13 amino acids. The CDR3: CSVDRLQSDTQYF. The CDR3 DNA reads TGCAGCGTTGATAGGTTGCAATCTGATACGCAGTATTTT.

The V call is TRBV11-2, the J call TRBJ2-5; the D is unclear. The germline CDR1 and CDR2 sequences are SGHAT and FQNNGV. This CDR3 has 15 residues. The CDR3 protein is CAGSLDGLEYETQYF. DNA for the CDR3: TGTGCAGGCAGCTTAGATGGCCTGGAGTATGAGACCCAGTACTTC.

In its sample, this clonotype was seen once. A single base separates this from a much larger clone, so it may be a read error. The CDR3: CAGRRRGVTGELFF. Written as DNA, the CDR3 is TGTGCCGGCCGTCGAAGGGGAGTCACCGGGGAGCTGTTTTTT. This chain connects TRBV5-6 to TRBJ2-2; D may match TRBD1 or TRBD2 (5 bases each). Germline CDR1 reads SGHDT; CDR2 reads YYEEEE. Trimming took off 10 bases at V and 4 bases at J, with 17 bases between the two ends. The CDR3 has 14 amino acids.

Comment on this clonotype: A much larger clone differs from this one at a single base, so this may be a read error. The genes are TRBV12-3 or TRBV12-4 and TRBJ1-5, with a weak D call TRBD1 (6 bases). The CDR3 is 15 residues long. The CDR3 sequence: CASSFQDSSNEPQHF. The CDR3 bases are TGTGCCAGCAGTTTTCAGGACAGTAGCAATGAGCCCCAGCATTTT.

Turning to this clonotype: A much larger clone is a single base away; this may be a read error. V and J are TRBV28 and TRBJ2-7, with 10 bases that match TRBD2. There are 14 residues in the CDR3. CDR1 is MDHEN and CDR2 is SYDVKM in the germline V gene. The CDR3 sequence is CVSSLRASGSEQYF. The CDR3 DNA reads TGTGTCAGCAGTTTGAGGGCTAGCGGGAGCGAGCAGTACTTC. Complete variable domain (other parts from reference TRBV28 and TRBJ2-7): DVKVTQSSRYLVKRTGEKVFLECVQDMDHENMFWYRQDPGLGLRLIYFSYDVKMKEKGDIPEGYSVSREKKERFSLILESASTNQTSMYLCVSSLRASGSEQYFGPGTRLTVT.

This clonotype was recorded once. The chain links TRBV11-2 to TRBJ2-3; maybe TRBD2 (6 bases). Trimming stripped 2 bases from V and 5 bases from J, with 14 bases between. This CDR3 comprises 15 residues. Germline CDR1 SGHAT, CDR2 FQNNGV. The CDR3 region has the DNA TGTGCCAGCAGCTTAACTAGCCGAGGTATAGATACGCAGTATTTT. This sequence encodes CASSLTSRGIDTQYF.

On this clonotype: Sequence at one end of the junction differs from germline and may be a read error. This chain joins TRBV11-2 and TRBJ2-3; perhaps TRBD1 as D (6 bases). There are 16 residues in the CDR3. CDR1 is SGHAT and CDR2 is FQNNGV in the germline V gene. CDR3 region: CASSLGQGYSTDAQYF. The CDR3 DNA is TGTGCCAGCAGCTTAGGTCAGGGGTATTCGACAGATGCGCAGTATTTT.

As regards this clonotype: This may be a read error, as it is one base from a much larger clone. The gene calls are TRBV12-3 or TRBV12-4 and TRBJ1-2; D is undetermined. Trimming took 2 bases from V and 1 from J, leaving 11 bases between them. This CDR3 has 15 residues. DNA of the CDR3: TGTGCCAGCAGTTTACAATCCTACGGTAACTATGGCTACACCTTC. Protein sequence: CASSLQSYGNYGYTF.

About this clonotype itself: At one boundary the junction diverges from the germline segment, which might be a read error. This sequence joins TRBV11-1 and TRBJ2-7; D not resolved. CDR3 length: 14 residues. Germline CDR1 SGHAT, CDR2 FQDESV (reference sequence). The CDR3 loop reads CARSLVEVSYEQYF. DNA for the CDR3: TGTGCCAGGAGCTTAGTAGAAGTATCCTATGAGCAGTACTTC.

Note on this clonotype: The junction does not match germline at one end; this may be a read error. The rearrangement joins TRBV7-8 to TRBJ2-7, with a possible D match to TRBD1 (6 bases). The length of the CDR3 is 13 residues. Per germline, CDR1 SGHVS and CDR2 FQNEAQ. CDR3 sequence (DNA): TGTGCCAGCAGCGTCGGGGCAGGGGACGAGAAGTACTTC. It specifies CASSVGAGDEKYF.

Regarding this clonotype: A much larger clone is a single base away; this may be a read error. This chain joins TRBV5-4 and TRBJ2-1, with 7 bases identical to TRBD1. From germline, CDR1 is SGHNT and CDR2 YYREEE (reference sequence). The CDR3 extends over 12 amino acids. The CDR3 coding sequence is TGTGCCAACAGCAGGGGGAGCGGTGAGCAGTTCTTC. It specifies CANSRGSGEQFF.

A remark on this clonotype: At one end, the junction sequence differs from germline, possibly due to a read error. This chain links TRBV5-4 with TRBJ2-7, with D tentatively TRBD2 (5 bases). This CDR3 region has 14 residues. Germline V gene sequence: CDR1 SGHNT, CDR2 YYREEE (reference sequence). The CDR3 protein is CANSPGPGTYEQYF. In nucleotides, the CDR3 is TGTGCCAACAGCCCAGGTCCGGGGACCTACGAGCAGTACTTC. Based on the CDR3 plus reference TRBV5-4 and TRBJ2-7, the full variable domain is ETGVTQSPTHLIKTRGQQVTLRCSSQSGHNTVSWYQQALGQGPQFIFQYYREEENGRGNFPPRFSGLQFPNYSSELNVNALELDDSALYLCANSPGPGTYEQYFGPGTRLTVT.

This clonotype was seen at least ten times. V and J are TRBV28 and TRBJ2-7; possibly TRBD1 for D (6 bases). Germline CDR1 reads MDHEN; CDR2 reads SYDVKM. Trimming pared 5 bases from V and 6 bases from J, leaving 11 bases between. The CDR3 spans 12 residues. The CDR3 spells CASSRQGIEQYF. DNA for the CDR3: TGTGCCAGCAGTCGGCAGGGGATCGAGCAGTACTTC.

This clonotype was seen more than once but under ten times. The J gene is TRBJ2-1, the V gene TRBV30; D unresolved. Germline-derived CDR1 and CDR2 are GTSNPN and SVGIG (reference sequence). The CDR3 runs 12 residues. The germline V and J ends were trimmed by 1 base and 3 bases, with 4 bases remaining between them. CDR3 in DNA: TGTGCCTGGAGTGGCGGCTACAATGAGCAGTTCTTC. Translation gives CAWSGGYNEQFF. Full variable domain (rest looked up from reference TRBV30 and TRBJ2-1): SQTIHQWPATLVQPVGSPLSLECTVEGTSNPNLYWYRQAAGRGLQLLFYSVGIGQISSEVPQNLSASRPQDRQFILSSKKLLLSDSGFYLCAWSGGYNEQFFGPGTRLTVL.

Note on this clonotype: Since a much larger clone is just one base distant, this may be a read error. This sequence joins TRBV2 and TRBJ1-2; D unresolved. The CDR3 consists of 16 residues. Germline V lookup: CDR1 SNHLY, CDR2 FYNNEI. In nucleotides, the CDR3 is TGTGTCAGCAGTGAAGCGCTTCGGGGAGGGCACTATGGCTACACCTTC. The encoded protein is CVSSEALRGGHYGYTF. Supplemented by reference TRBV2 and TRBJ1-2, the full variable domain reads EPEVTQTPSHQVTQMGQEVILRCVPISNHLYFYWYRQILGQKVEFLVSFYNNEISEKSEIFDDQFSVERPDGSNFTLKIRSTKLEDSAMYFCVSSEALRGGHYGYTFGSGTRLTVV.

Details on this clonotype: A much larger clone differs from this one at a single base, so this may be a read error. V and J are TRBV6-1 and TRBJ1-2; D is perhaps TRBD1 (5 bases). CDR3 size: 11 residues. From germline, CDR1 is MNHNS and CDR2 SASEGT. The CDR3 bases are TGTGCCAGCGGTGAGCGACTCGGGGGCACCTTC. It codes for CASGERLGGTF.

The chain carries TRBV6-1 and TRBJ1-6; D gene ambiguous. Germline CDR1 and CDR2: MNHNS and SASEGT. The CDR3 is 13 residues long. Trimming removed 8 bases from V and 6 bases from J, with 11 bases in between. CDR3 region: CASSKCPNSPLHF. The CDR3 DNA sequence: TGTGCCAGCTCAAAGTGCCCTAATTCACCCCTCCACTTT.

About this clonotype itself: This may stem from a read error, because a much larger clone lies one nucleotide away. The J gene is TRBJ1-2, the V gene TRBV29-1; D remains unclear. The germline gives CDR1 SQVTM, CDR2 ANQGSEA. The CDR3 has 13 residues. The CDR3 region is CSEHRQPIYSYTF. The CDR3 coding sequence is TGCAGCGAGCATCGCCAGCCCATCTATAGCTACACCTTC.

Concerning this clonotype itself: In this CDR3 the conserved last residue, phenylalanine or tryptophan, is missing, so a read error is likely. The chain has TRBV6-5 and TRBJ2-1, with D tentatively TRBD1 (5 bases). This CDR3 has 12 amino acids. Germline V gene sequence: CDR1 MNHEY, CDR2 SVGAGI. Between the trimmed V and J ends, which lost 8 bases and 9 bases, there was a span of 14 bases. CDR3 in amino acids: CASGTAGPEQFL. The CDR3, as DNA: TGTGCCAGCGGAACCGCAGGGCCTGAGCAGTTCTTA.

This clonotype was seen ten or more times. The chain recombines TRBV11-2 with TRBJ2-7, with 7 bases that match TRBD2. This CDR3 contains 18 residues. Germline loops: CDR1 SGHAT, CDR2 FQNNGV. The J segment lost 1 base and the V segment lost 3 bases, leaving 15 bases of the junction unmatched. This CDR3 is CASSLLSTSIPGSYEQYF. DNA of the CDR3: TGTGCCAGCAGCTTGTTGTCGACTAGCATCCCGGGGTCCTACGAGCAGTACTTC.